These 21 T cell receptor beta chains originate from one sample sequenced in a study of blood T cell repertoires in COVID-19. Clones were sequenced by immunoSEQ multiplex PCR, and TCRdb holds only the in-frame ones, with some missing. The sample comprises roughly 320,000 clones, around 85% of which are singletons, and around 6.9% rests with the top ten. Sequencing used peripheral blood. The receptors shown here come from a human donor in a cohort sampled during active COVID-19.

The rearrangement links TRBV24-1 to TRBJ2-2; 7 nucleotides agree with TRBD1. Trimming at V came to 5 bases and at J to 1 base, leaving 3 bases not matched to a gene. The CDR3 has 15 amino acids. Germline lookup yields CDR1 KGHDR and CDR2 SFDVKD. The CDR3 protein is CATSGGQQNTGELFF. DNA of the CDR3: TGTGCCACCAGTGGGGGACAGCAGAACACCGGGGAGCTGTTTTTT.

The chain links TRBV21-1 to TRBJ1-5; the table's D call of TRBD1 was not tested on the DNA. TRBV21-1 is an annotated pseudogene. This CDR3 has 17 amino acids. The CDR3 loop is CASSQTGGIIRNQPQHF. The CDR3 region has the DNA TGTGCCAGCAGCCAGACAGGGGGTATTATTCGGAATCAGCCCCAGCATTTT.

DNA for the CDR3: TGTGCCAGCACTTCCGTCCGGGACTGGGAGCCCTCGCAGAACAATGAGCAGTTCTTC. Its protein is CASTSVRDWEPSQNNEQFF. V is TRBV11-2 and J is TRBJ2-1; TRBD2 might be the D (6 bases). The CDR3 sequence is 19 residues long. V was pared by 7 bases and J by 5 bases, with 30 bases between. CDR1 is SGHAT, CDR2 FQNNGV, per germline.

This clone was picked up one time. This chain joins TRBV7-9 and TRBJ2-2; a weak D match, TRBD1 (6 bases). V was shortened by 3 bases and J by 7 bases, with 12 bases between the two germline ends. The CDR3 totals 14 residues. The germline CDR1 and CDR2 sequences are SEHNR and FQNEAQ (reference sequence). The CDR3 DNA reads as TGTGCCAGCAGCTTCGCAGGGGCCAGCGGGGAGCTGTTTTTT. Translated: CASSFAGASGELFF.

CDR3 in DNA: TGTGCCAGTAGTGCCCGGGACACTTCCTACGAGCAGTACTTC. Its protein product is CASSARDTSYEQYF. J is TRBJ2-7 and V is TRBV19; maybe TRBD1 (6 bases). The germline V and J ends were trimmed by 5 bases and 1 base, with 12 bases remaining between them. The V gene's germline CDR1 is LNHDA and CDR2 SQIVND (reference sequence). This CDR3 has 14 residues.

This chain joins TRBV6-5 and TRBJ2-3; 10 bases agree with TRBD2. The CDR3 covers 16 residues. Germline V gene data show CDR1 as MNHEY and CDR2 as SVGAGI. The ends lost 2 bases at V and 2 bases at J; junction bases unmatched: 4. In DNA, the CDR3 is TGTGCCAGCAGTTACATCCTAGCGGGGGCCACAGATACGCAGTATTTT. Translation: CASSYILAGATDTQYF.

J is TRBJ1-2 and V is TRBV5-1; perhaps TRBD1 as D (6 bases). The CDR3 length is 14 residues. Trimming shortened V by 4 bases and J by 8 bases, and 18 bases separated the two germline ends. Per the germline V gene, CDR1 is SGHRS and CDR2 is YFSETQ. CDR3 sequence reads: CASSPGGGGEGYTF. In DNA form, the CDR3 reads TGCGCCAGCAGCCCGGGAGGCGGGGGCGAAGGCTACACCTTC.

V usage is TRBV7-7 and J usage is TRBJ2-2; D might be TRBD2 (6 bases). Germline CDR1 is SSHAT and CDR2 is FNYEAQ (reference sequence). Trimming removed 3 bases at V and 7 bases at J, with 9 bases between. This CDR3 region has 13 residues. For the CDR3, the DNA is TGTGCCAGCAGCTTTATGGGGGGCGGGGAGCTGTTTTTT. Protein: CASSFMGGGELFF.

The table lists this clone with a count of one. The chain has TRBV9 and TRBJ1-1, with no clear D. The CDR3 runs to 15 residues. Germline CDR1 SGDLS, CDR2 YYNGEE. V was shortened by 0 bases and J by 0 bases, with 9 bases between the two germline ends. This CDR3 reads CASSVVGRMNTEAFF. The CDR3 region has the DNA TGTGCCAGCAGCGTAGTGGGCAGAATGAACACTGAAGCTTTCTTT.

This clone was counted a single time. At one end the junction does not follow the germline gene, possibly because of a read error. J is TRBJ1-1 and V is TRBV9; no clear D. Germline V lookup: CDR1 SGDLS, CDR2 YYNGEE. The CDR3 has 13 amino acids. Here the CDR3 reads CASRVAGNTEAFF. The DNA of the CDR3 is TGTGCCAGCAGGGTAGCAGGGAACACTGAAGCTTTCTTT.

The chain carries TRBV28 and TRBJ2-7; 8 positions match TRBD2. The junction had 6 bases not matched to a gene; V was cut back by 6 bases and J by 2 bases. CDR1 MDHEN and CDR2 SYDVKM come from the germline V gene. CDR3 size: 14 residues. The CDR3 sequence is CASSPGGEPYEQYF. The DNA of the CDR3 is TGTGCCAGCAGCCCGGGAGGGGAACCCTACGAGCAGTACTTC.

The V and J genes are TRBV5-4 and TRBJ2-7, with 7 bases lining up with TRBD1. Per germline, CDR1 SGHNT and CDR2 YYREEE (reference sequence). The CDR3 is 15 amino acids. The ends lost 2 bases at V and 3 bases at J; junction bases unmatched: 8. The CDR3 loop is CASSLGGSLFYEQYF. CDR3 nucleotides: TGTGCCAGCAGCTTAGGGGGCTCTTTGTTCTACGAGCAGTACTTC.

Here the CDR3 DNA reads TGTGCCAGCAGCTTCGGTCCAGCCCGGGTGGGAAAACTGTTTTTT. This gives the protein CASSFGPARVGKLFF. The V and J genes are TRBV11-1 and TRBJ1-4; D is unresolved. CDR3 length: 15 amino acids. V gave up 3 bases and J gave up 10 bases, with 18 bases separating them. Germline V gives CDR1 SGHAT, CDR2 FQDESV (reference sequence). Combining the CDR3 with reference TRBV11-1 and TRBJ1-4 gives the whole variable domain EAEVAQSPRYKITEKSQAVAFWCDPISGHATLYWYRQILGQGPELLVQFQDESVVDDSQLPKDRFSAERLKGVDSTLKIQPAELGDSAMYLCASSFGPARVGKLFFGSGTQLSVL.

The chain joins TRBV7-3 to TRBJ2-3; TRBD2 might be the D (5 bases). CDR1 and CDR2 (germline): SGHTA, FQGTGA. V gave up 2 bases and J gave up 0 bases, with 12 bases separating them. The CDR3 has 16 residues. This CDR3 is CASSLGDYISTDTQYF. The CDR3 bases are TGTGCCAGCAGCTTAGGCGACTACATTAGCACAGATACGCAGTATTTT.

J is TRBJ2-7 and V is TRBV14; maybe TRBD1 (5 bases). Deletions cut 0 bases from V and 1 base from J, with 7 bases between. CDR1 is SGHDN, CDR2 FVKESK, per germline. CDR3 length equals 14 residues. The CDR3 region is CASSQETASYEQYF. The CDR3 DNA sequence: TGTGCCAGCAGCCAAGAGACAGCATCCTACGAGCAGTACTTC.

Only a few counts were recorded for this clone. V is TRBV3-1 (or the pseudogene TRBV3-2) and J is TRBJ1-5; tentatively, D is TRBD1 (6 bases). The germline gives CDR1 LGHDT, CDR2 YNNKEL (reference sequence). Trimming shortened V by 5 bases and J by 7 bases, and 15 bases separated the two germline ends. There are 14 residues in the CDR3. The CDR3 region is CASSGRGFGQPQHF. CDR3 bases: TGTGCCAGCAGCGGAAGGGGGTTTGGGCAGCCCCAGCATTTT.

The rearrangement uses TRBV3-1 (or the pseudogene TRBV3-2) and TRBJ2-7, with 11 bases that match TRBD1. Looked up from germline, CDR1 is LGHDT and CDR2 is YNNKEL (reference sequence). Trimming removed 0 bases from V and 3 bases from J; junction bases left unmatched: 4. This CDR3 is 16 amino acids long. The DNA for the CDR3 is TGTGCCAGCAGCCAAGACTTAGGGACAGGGGGCTACGAGCAGTACTTC. Protein sequence: CASSQDLGTGGYEQYF.

The chain joins TRBV7-3 to TRBJ2-2; TRBD1 matches at 7 bases. V trimming: 5 bases; J trimming: 5 bases; junction bases outside the gene matches: 8. The germline V gene has CDR1 SGHTA and CDR2 FQGTGA. This CDR3 has 15 residues. The CDR3 DNA reads as TGTGCCAGCAGCCTACGGACAGGAGGAACCGGGGAGCTGTTTTTT. This sequence encodes CASSLRTGGTGELFF.

The chain couples TRBV3-1 (or the pseudogene TRBV3-2) to TRBJ2-1; 8 positions agree with TRBD1. CDR1 is LGHDT, CDR2 YNNKEL, per germline (reference sequence). Unmatched junction bases numbered 5, after V lost 4 bases and J lost 3 bases. This CDR3 region has 15 residues. The CDR3 reads CASSPDRGNYNEQFF. The CDR3 coding sequence is TGTGCCAGCAGCCCCGACAGGGGAAACTACAATGAGCAGTTCTTC.

With regard to this clone: Within the sample, other DNA sequences also encode this same CDR3. The chain has TRBV5-4 and TRBJ1-1; perhaps TRBD1 as D (6 bases). Per the germline V gene, CDR1 is SGHNT and CDR2 is YYREEE (reference sequence). V lost 2 bases and J lost 1, with 6 bases in between. The CDR3 spans 13 residues. CDR3 amino acids: CASSLGGNTEAFF. As DNA, the CDR3 is TGTGCCAGCAGCTTAGGGGGGAACACTGAAGCTTTCTTT.

A single count supports this clone. The chain has TRBV30 and TRBJ1-1; 7 bases agree with TRBD1. V trimming: 0 bases; J trimming: 11 bases; junction bases outside the gene matches: 12. The CDR3 contains 14 residues. CDR1 is GTSNPN, CDR2 SVGIG, per germline (reference sequence). CDR3 protein: CAWSVRQGSTGAFF. In DNA form, the CDR3 reads TGTGCCTGGAGTGTAAGACAGGGCTCCACGGGGGCTTTCTTT.